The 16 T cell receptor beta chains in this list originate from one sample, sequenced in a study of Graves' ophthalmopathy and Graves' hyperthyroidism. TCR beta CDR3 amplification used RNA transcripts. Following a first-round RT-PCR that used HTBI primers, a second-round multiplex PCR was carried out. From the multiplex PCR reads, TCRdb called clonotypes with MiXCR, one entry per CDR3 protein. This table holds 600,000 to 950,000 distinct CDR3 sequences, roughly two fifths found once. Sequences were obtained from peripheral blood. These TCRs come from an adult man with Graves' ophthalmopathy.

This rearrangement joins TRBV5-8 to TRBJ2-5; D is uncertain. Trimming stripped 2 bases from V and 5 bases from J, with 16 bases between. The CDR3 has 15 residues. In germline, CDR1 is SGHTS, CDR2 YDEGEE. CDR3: CASSFNTDMWETQYF. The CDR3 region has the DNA TGTGCCAGCAGCTTTAACACCGACATGTGGGAGACCCAGTACTTC.

CDR3 amino acids: CASSRKTASQETQYF. The CDR3 DNA reads TGTGCCAGCAGTCGGAAGACAGCAAGCCAAGAGACCCAGTACTTC. The J gene is TRBJ2-5, the V gene TRBV2; possible D gene TRBD1, 5 bases. CDR3 size: 15 residues. V lost 5 bases and J 1 base, leaving 14 bases between the germline ends. Germline values: CDR1 SNHLY, CDR2 FYNNEI. Full variable domain (outside the CDR3, taken from reference TRBV2 and TRBJ2-5): EPEVTQTPSHQVTQMGQEVILRCVPISNHLYFYWYRQILGQKVEFLVSFYNNEISEKSEIFDDQFSVERPDGSNFTLKIRSTKLEDSAMYFCASSRKTASQETQYFGPGTRLLVL.

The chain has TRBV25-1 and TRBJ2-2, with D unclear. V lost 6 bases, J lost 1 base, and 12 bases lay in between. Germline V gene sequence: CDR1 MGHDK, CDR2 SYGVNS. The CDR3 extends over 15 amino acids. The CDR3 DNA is TGTGCCAGCAGCCAAGAGGAGAGGAACACCGGGGAGCTGTTTTTT. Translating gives CASSQEERNTGELFF.

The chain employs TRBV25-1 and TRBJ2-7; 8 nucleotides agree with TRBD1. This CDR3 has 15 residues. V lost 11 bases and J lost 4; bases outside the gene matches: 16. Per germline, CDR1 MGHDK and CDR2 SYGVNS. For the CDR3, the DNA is TGTGCCTGGATTCCTCCAGGGGGCAGGGGTTACGAGCAGTACTTC. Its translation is CAWIPPGGRGYEQYF.

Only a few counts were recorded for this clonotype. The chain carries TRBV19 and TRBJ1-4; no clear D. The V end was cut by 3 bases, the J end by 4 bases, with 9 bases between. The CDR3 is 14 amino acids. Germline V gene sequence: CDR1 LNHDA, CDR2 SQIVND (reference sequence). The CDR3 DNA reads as TGTGCCAGTAGTATGACACTTCGTAATGAAAAACTGTTTTTT. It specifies CASSMTLRNEKLFF.

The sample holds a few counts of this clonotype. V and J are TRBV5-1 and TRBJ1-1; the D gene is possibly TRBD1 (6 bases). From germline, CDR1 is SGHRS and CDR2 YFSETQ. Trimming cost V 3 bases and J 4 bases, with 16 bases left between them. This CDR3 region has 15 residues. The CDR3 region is CASSYSGDGVTEAFF. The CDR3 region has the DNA TGCGCCAGCAGCTATTCAGGGGACGGCGTCACTGAAGCTTTCTTT.

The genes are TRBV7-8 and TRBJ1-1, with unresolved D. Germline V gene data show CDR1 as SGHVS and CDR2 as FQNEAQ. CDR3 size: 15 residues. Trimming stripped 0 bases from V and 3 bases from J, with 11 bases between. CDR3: CASSLAAGADTEAFF. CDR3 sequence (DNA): TGTGCCAGCAGCTTAGCGGCAGGAGCGGACACTGAAGCTTTCTTT.

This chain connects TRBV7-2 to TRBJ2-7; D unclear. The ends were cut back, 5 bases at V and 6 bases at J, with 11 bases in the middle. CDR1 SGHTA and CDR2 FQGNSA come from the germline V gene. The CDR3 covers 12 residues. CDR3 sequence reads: CASSHRRGEQYF. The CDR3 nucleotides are TGTGCCAGCAGCCACCGTAGAGGCGAGCAGTACTTC.

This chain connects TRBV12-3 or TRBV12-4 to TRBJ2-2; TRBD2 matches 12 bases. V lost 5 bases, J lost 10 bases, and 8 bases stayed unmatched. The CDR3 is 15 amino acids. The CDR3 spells CASSPRTSGIAELFF. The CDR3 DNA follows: TGTGCCAGCAGTCCACGGACTAGCGGGATAGCGGAGCTGTTTTTT.

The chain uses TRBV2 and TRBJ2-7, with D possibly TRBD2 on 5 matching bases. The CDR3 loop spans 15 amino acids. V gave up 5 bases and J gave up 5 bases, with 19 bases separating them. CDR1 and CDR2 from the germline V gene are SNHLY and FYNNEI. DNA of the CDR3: TGTGCCAGCAGTTACGGGCAACCGGGAATAGACGAGCAGTACTTC. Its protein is CASSYGQPGIDEQYF.

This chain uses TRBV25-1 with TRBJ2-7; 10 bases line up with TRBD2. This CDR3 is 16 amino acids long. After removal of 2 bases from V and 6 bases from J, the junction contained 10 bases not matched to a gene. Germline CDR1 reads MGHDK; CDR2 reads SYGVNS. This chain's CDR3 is CASSEVERGGNLEQYF. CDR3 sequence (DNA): TGTGCCAGCAGTGAAGTGGAGCGGGGGGGCAATCTCGAGCAGTACTTC.

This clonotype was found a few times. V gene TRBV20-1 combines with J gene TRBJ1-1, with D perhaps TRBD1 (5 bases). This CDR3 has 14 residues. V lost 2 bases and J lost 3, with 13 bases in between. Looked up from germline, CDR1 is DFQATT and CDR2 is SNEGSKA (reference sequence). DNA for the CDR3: TGCAGTGCTAGATCGGGGGTCAGAGACACTGAAGCTTTCTTT. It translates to CSARSGVRDTEAFF.

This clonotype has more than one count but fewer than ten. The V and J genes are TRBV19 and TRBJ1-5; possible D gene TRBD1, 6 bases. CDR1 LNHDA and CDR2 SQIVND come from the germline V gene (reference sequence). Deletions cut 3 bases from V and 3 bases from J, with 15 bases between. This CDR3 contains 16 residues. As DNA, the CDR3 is TGTGCCAGTAGTATCTCCTCGGACAGCATCAATCAGCCCCAGCATTTT. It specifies CASSISSDSINQPQHF.

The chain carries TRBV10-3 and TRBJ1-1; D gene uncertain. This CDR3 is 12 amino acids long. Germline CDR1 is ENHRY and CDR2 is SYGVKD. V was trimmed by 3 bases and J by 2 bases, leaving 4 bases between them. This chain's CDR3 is CAISDINTEAFF. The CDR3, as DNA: TGTGCCATCAGTGATATAAACACTGAAGCTTTCTTT.

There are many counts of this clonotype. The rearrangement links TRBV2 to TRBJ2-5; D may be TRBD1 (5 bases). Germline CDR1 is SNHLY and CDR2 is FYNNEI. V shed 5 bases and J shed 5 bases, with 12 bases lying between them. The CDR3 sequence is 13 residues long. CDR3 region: CASSPRVSETQYF. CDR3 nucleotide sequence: TGTGCCAGCAGTCCCAGGGTTAGCGAGACCCAGTACTTC.

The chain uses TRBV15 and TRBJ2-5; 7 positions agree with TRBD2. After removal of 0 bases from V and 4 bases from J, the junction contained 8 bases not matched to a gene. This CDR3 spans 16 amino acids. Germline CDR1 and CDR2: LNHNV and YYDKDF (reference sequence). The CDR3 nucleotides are TGTGCCACCAGCAGAGATCCCCCGGGAGGCGGAGAGACCCAGTACTTC. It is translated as CATSRDPPGGGETQYF.